A single sample is the source of the 27 T cell receptor beta chains below, sequenced in a study of T-cell reconstitution after alpha-beta-depleted transplantation in children. Molecular barcoding with unique molecular identifiers was used for the TCRbeta library. In TCRdb, the PCR reads were re-called with MiXCR into one record per CDR3 protein. The table lists hundreds of thousands of distinct CDR3 sequences, roughly 18% of them singletons. The material was PBMCs from the stem cell graft donor, obtained from the stem cell graft. The receptors here all came from a human donor who donated a stem cell graft to a child with acute lymphoblastic leukemia.

This chain connects TRBV18 to TRBJ2-3, with 8 bases fitting TRBD2. The junction had 11 bases not matched to a gene; V was cut back by 3 bases and J by 6 bases. Germline V gives CDR1 KGHSH, CDR2 LQKENI. The CDR3 is 16 residues long. Here the CDR3 DNA reads TGTGCCAGCTCACCGAGGGTAGCGGGAATATCTGATACGCAGTATTTT. Translation: CASSPRVAGISDTQYF.

This clonotype occurred a few times. The chain uses TRBV5-1 and TRBJ2-5; tentative D call: TRBD2 (6 bases). V shed 3 bases and J shed 3 bases, with 12 bases lying between them. In germline, CDR1 is SGHRS, CDR2 YFSETQ. The CDR3 covers 14 residues. This chain's CDR3 is CASSWRGGEETQYF. The CDR3 DNA follows: TGCGCCAGCAGCTGGAGGGGCGGTGAAGAGACCCAGTACTTC.

This clonotype was found a few times. The V and J genes are TRBV27 and TRBJ2-2, with TRBD2 identical over 9 bases. V lost 6 bases to trimming and J lost 3 bases; unmatched junction nucleotides: 8. Germline CDR1 MNHEY, CDR2 SMNVEV (reference sequence). The CDR3 has 16 residues. The CDR3 spells CASRGTSRPHTGELFF. CDR3 bases: TGTGCCAGCAGGGGGACTAGCAGACCCCACACCGGGGAGCTGTTTTTT.

The CDR3 DNA sequence: TGCAGTGCTACACGGACAGGGGCCAACTATGGCTACACCTTC. This codes for CSATRTGANYGYTF. This chain joins TRBV20-1 and TRBJ1-2; 9 bases fit TRBD1. The CDR3 extends over 14 amino acids. CDR1 is DFQATT and CDR2 is SNEGSKA in the germline V gene (reference sequence). The V segment lost 4 bases and the J segment 2 bases; nucleotides outside the gene matches: 5.

This clonotype was seen a handful of times. The chain links TRBV5-1 to TRBJ2-7; TRBD2 agrees at 11 bases. The CDR3 runs to 18 residues. The V and J ends lost 0 bases and 2 bases, in that order; junction bases with no gene match: 10. In germline, CDR1 is SGHRS, CDR2 YFSETQ. In DNA, the CDR3 is TGCGCCAGCAGCTTGGTAGGGACTAGCGGCGTCGGGGCCTACGAGCAGTACTTC. Its protein product is CASSLVGTSGVGAYEQYF.

This clonotype occurred a few times. The chain links TRBV5-5 to TRBJ2-5; D gene uncertain. The CDR3 length is 13 residues. Trimming took off 2 bases at V and 4 bases at J, with 9 bases between the two ends. Per the germline V gene, CDR1 is SGHKS and CDR2 is YYEKEE (reference sequence). This CDR3 reads CASSFHSRETQYF. For the CDR3, the DNA is TGTGCCAGCAGCTTTCACAGCAGAGAGACCCAGTACTTC.

CDR3 region: CASTTEAGGIGGEQYF. CDR3 DNA sequence: TGTGCCAGCACCACGGAAGCGGGAGGGATCGGAGGCGAGCAGTACTTC. This chain links TRBV12-3 or TRBV12-4 with TRBJ2-7; the match to TRBD2 covers 10 bases. V gave up 7 bases and J gave up 6 bases; unmatched junction bases: 15. CDR3 length equals 16 residues.

V usage is TRBV5-5 and J usage is TRBJ2-7, with TRBD1 matching 12 bases. The ends lost 5 bases at V and 6 bases at J; junction bases unmatched: 9. CDR3 size: 15 residues. Germline CDR1 is SGHKS and CDR2 is YYEKEE (reference sequence). This chain's CDR3 is CASSSLGTGGREQYF. The CDR3 nucleotides read TGTGCCAGCAGTTCACTCGGGACAGGGGGCCGCGAGCAGTACTTC.

This rearrangement joins TRBV19 to TRBJ2-7; D unresolved. Trimming took off 3 bases at V and 3 bases at J, with 9 bases between the two ends. Germline V gene data show CDR1 as LNHDA and CDR2 as SQIVND (reference sequence). The CDR3 sequence is 13 residues long. The CDR3 sequence is CASSIRTLYEQYF. The CDR3 nucleotides read TGTGCCAGTAGTATCAGGACCCTCTACGAGCAGTACTTC.

The chain has TRBV28 and TRBJ2-7, with 10 bases that match TRBD2. The length of the CDR3 is 15 residues. The J segment lost 3 bases and the V segment lost 7 bases, leaving 9 bases of the junction unmatched. Germline loops: CDR1 MDHEN, CDR2 SYDVKM. The CDR3 loop is CASNGPGLANYEQYF. Here the CDR3 DNA reads TGTGCCAGCAACGGACCGGGACTAGCGAACTACGAGCAGTACTTC.

This clonotype showed up just a few times. This chain joins TRBV27 and TRBJ2-7; tentatively, D is TRBD1 (5 bases). V lost 8 bases and J lost 5, with 13 bases in between. Germline V gene lookup returns CDR1 MNHEY and CDR2 SMNVEV (reference sequence). The CDR3 has 12 residues. CDR3 sequence reads: CASGVWGHEQYF. In DNA, the CDR3 is TGTGCCAGCGGGGTCTGGGGCCACGAGCAGTACTTC.

The chain combines TRBV11-1 with TRBJ1-1; no firm D call. The germline gives CDR1 SGHAT, CDR2 FQDESV (reference sequence). The CDR3 length is 18 residues. Trimming shortened V by 1 base and J by 0 bases, and 18 bases separated the two germline ends. CDR3 nucleotide sequence: TGTGCCAGCAGCTTAGGGGCCATGGGCCGCACTTTGAACACTGAAGCTTTCTTT. As protein: CASSLGAMGRTLNTEAFF.

The CDR3 sequence: CASAQVYGIPSYNEQFF. The CDR3 DNA follows: TGTGCCAGCGCTCAGGTTTACGGGATCCCCTCCTACAATGAGCAGTTCTTC. This chain uses TRBV5-4 with TRBJ2-1; D perhaps matches TRBD2 (5 bases). This CDR3 has 17 amino acids. Germline V lookup: CDR1 SGHNT, CDR2 YYREEE (reference sequence). The V end lost 7 bases, the J end lost 0 bases, and 20 bases lay between the germline ends.

This clonotype showed up just a few times. J is TRBJ2-7 and V is TRBV5-1, with TRBD1 matching over 9 bases. Germline loops: CDR1 SGHRS, CDR2 YFSETQ. There are 13 residues in the CDR3. V was clipped by 4 bases and J by 6 bases; unmatched bases: 5. The DNA of the CDR3 is TGCGCCAGCAGCCCCGGGACAGGGCCCGAGCAGTACTTC. Amino acids: CASSPGTGPEQYF.

This clonotype was observed a handful of times. CDR3 nucleotide sequence: TGTGCCAGCAGCCGGGACAGAAATTCCTACGAGCAGTACTTC. Residues: CASSRDRNSYEQYF. The V call is TRBV11-2, the J call TRBJ2-7, with 7 bases identical to TRBD1. V was pared by 5 bases and J by 1 base, with 5 bases of the junction left unmatched. The CDR3 runs 14 residues. Germline V lookup: CDR1 SGHAT, CDR2 FQNNGV.

V usage is TRBV6-2 or TRBV6-3 and J usage is TRBJ2-2; D is possibly TRBD2 (5 bases). The germline gives CDR1 MNHEY, CDR2 SVGEGT. V was clipped by 4 bases and J by 3 bases, with 12 bases between them. This CDR3 is 15 amino acids long. The DNA of the CDR3 is TGTGCCAGCAGTTCAATGGGAGCTGACACCGGGGAGCTGTTTTTT. Translated, it gives CASSSMGADTGELFF.

In its sample, this clonotype was seen a few times. The chain links TRBV18 to TRBJ2-7; 8 bases map to TRBD1. The length of the CDR3 is 16 residues. CDR1 and CDR2 from the germline V gene are KGHSH and LQKENI. Unmatched junction bases numbered 10, after V lost 4 bases and J lost 2 bases. CDR3 DNA sequence: TGTGCCAGCTCACACGGACAGGGTTTGACTCCCTACGAGCAGTACTTC. Amino acids: CASSHGQGLTPYEQYF.

CDR3 loop: CASSATLTMGQVFLPSTDTQYF. For the CDR3, the DNA is TGTGCCAGCAGTGCGACTTTGACGATGGGACAGGTCTTCCTCCCTAGCACAGATACGCAGTATTTT. The V call is TRBV2, the J call TRBJ2-3; 8 nucleotides agree with TRBD1. Germline CDR1 SNHLY, CDR2 FYNNEI. The CDR3 is 22 residues long. J lost 0 bases, V lost 4 bases, and 24 bases had no gene match.

This clonotype was detected a few times. The CDR3 nucleotides are TGTGCCAGCAGCAATTTATACGTGCTGAACACTGAAGCTTTCTTT. Translation gives CASSNLYVLNTEAFF. The rearrangement joins TRBV7-2 to TRBJ1-1; the D is unclear. The CDR3 loop spans 15 amino acids. Trimming took 5 bases from V and 0 from J, leaving 13 bases between them. Per the germline V gene, CDR1 is SGHTA and CDR2 is FQGNSA.

This clonotype occurred a few times. The chain is built from TRBV20-1 and TRBJ2-7; no definite D call. V lost 0 bases to trimming and J lost 2 bases, with 8 bases between them. Germline CDR1 is DFQATT and CDR2 is SNEGSKA (reference sequence). This CDR3 spans 13 amino acids. In DNA, the CDR3 is TGCAGTGCTAGAGATCGGGTACCCTACGAGCAGTACTTC. Protein sequence: CSARDRVPYEQYF.

This clonotype occurred a few times. The genes are TRBV20-1 and TRBJ1-5; TRBD1 matches at 7 bases. The CDR3 is 15 residues long. V lost 5 bases and J lost 6; bases outside the gene matches: 13. CDR1 and CDR2 (germline): DFQATT, SNEGSKA (reference sequence). The CDR3 nucleotides read TGCAGTGCTGGTACCCAGGGGACAGAAAGTCAGCCCCAGCATTTT. Translating it yields CSAGTQGTESQPQHF.

This clonotype was counted between two and nine times. The chain links TRBV12-3 or TRBV12-4 to TRBJ1-2, with D tentatively TRBD1 (5 bases). V lost 5 bases and J lost 4, with 20 bases in between. The CDR3 has 16 residues. DNA of the CDR3: TGTGCCAGCAGTATCGGGAAAGTGGGGCTCTTCTATGGCTACACCTTC. The encoded protein is CASSIGKVGLFYGYTF.

This clonotype was recorded a few times. The gene calls are TRBV10-3 and TRBJ2-3; D remains unclear. V was trimmed by 6 bases and J by 0 bases, leaving 10 bases between them. The length of the CDR3 is 14 residues. CDR1 and CDR2 from the germline V gene are ENHRY and SYGVKD. The chain's CDR3 is CAIREPASTDTQYF. CDR3 bases: TGTGCCATCAGAGAACCTGCTAGCACAGATACGCAGTATTTT.

V is TRBV10-3 and J is TRBJ2-3; D uncertain. Germline CDR1 and CDR2: ENHRY and SYGVKD. V gave up 4 bases and J gave up 4 bases, with 12 bases separating them. This CDR3 has 14 residues. CDR3 nucleotide sequence: TGTGCCATCAGTGTGGCTGTGGGCCCAGATACGCAGTATTTT. Residues: CAISVAVGPDTQYF.

The chain employs TRBV7-9 and TRBJ2-1; 11 positions match TRBD2. Germline-derived CDR1 and CDR2 are SEHNR and FQNEAQ (reference sequence). The CDR3 contains 14 residues. V gave up 8 bases and J gave up 5 bases; unmatched junction bases: 5. CDR3 sequence: CASQGLAANNEQFF. CDR3 nucleotide sequence: TGTGCCAGCCAGGGACTAGCGGCAAACAATGAGCAGTTCTTC.

In this sample, this clonotype turned up a few times. The chain is built from TRBV7-6 and TRBJ1-2, with 10 bases fitting TRBD1. This CDR3 comprises 15 residues. J gave up 8 bases and V 4 bases, and 10 bases lay outside the gene matches. Germline V gives CDR1 SGHVS, CDR2 FNYEAQ. The CDR3 reads CASSSGGTGVQGYTF. CDR3 nucleotide sequence: TGTGCCAGCAGCTCGGGGGGGACAGGGGTTCAAGGCTACACCTTC.

This clonotype turned up a few times. The chain is built from TRBV12-3 or TRBV12-4 and TRBJ1-3; no clear D. This CDR3 has 14 residues. Trimming removed 3 bases from V and 0 bases from J, with 6 bases in between. The CDR3 loop is CASSFRGSGNTIYF. CDR3 in DNA: TGTGCCAGCAGTTTCCGAGGCTCTGGAAACACCATATATTTT.